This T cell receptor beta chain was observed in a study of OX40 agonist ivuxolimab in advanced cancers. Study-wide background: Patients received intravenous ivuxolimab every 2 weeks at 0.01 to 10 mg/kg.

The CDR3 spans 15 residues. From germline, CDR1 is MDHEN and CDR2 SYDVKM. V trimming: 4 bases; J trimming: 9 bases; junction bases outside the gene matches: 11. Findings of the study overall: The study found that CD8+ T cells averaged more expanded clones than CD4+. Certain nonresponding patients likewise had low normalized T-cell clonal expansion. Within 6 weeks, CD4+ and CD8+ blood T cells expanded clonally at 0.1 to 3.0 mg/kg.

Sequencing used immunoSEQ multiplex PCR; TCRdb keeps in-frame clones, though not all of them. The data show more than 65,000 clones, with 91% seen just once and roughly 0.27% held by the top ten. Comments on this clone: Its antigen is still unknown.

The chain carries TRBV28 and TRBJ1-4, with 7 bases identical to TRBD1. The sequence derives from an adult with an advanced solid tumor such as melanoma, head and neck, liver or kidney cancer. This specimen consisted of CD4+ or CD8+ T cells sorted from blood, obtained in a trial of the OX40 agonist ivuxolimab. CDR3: CASSYRQGKIQKLFF. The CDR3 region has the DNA TGTGCCAGCAGTTACCGACAGGGAAAAATTCAAAAACTGTTTTTT.